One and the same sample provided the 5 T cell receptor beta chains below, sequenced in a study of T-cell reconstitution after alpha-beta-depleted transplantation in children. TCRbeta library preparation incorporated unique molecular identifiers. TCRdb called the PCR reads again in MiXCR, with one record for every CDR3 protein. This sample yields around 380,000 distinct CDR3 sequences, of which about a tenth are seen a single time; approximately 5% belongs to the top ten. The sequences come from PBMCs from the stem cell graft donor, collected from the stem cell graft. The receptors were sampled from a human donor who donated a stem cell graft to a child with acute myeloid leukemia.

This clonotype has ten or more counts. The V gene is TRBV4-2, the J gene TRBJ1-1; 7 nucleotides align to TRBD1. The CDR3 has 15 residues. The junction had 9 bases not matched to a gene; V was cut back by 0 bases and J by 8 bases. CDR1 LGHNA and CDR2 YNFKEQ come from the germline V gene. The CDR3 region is CASSQDSGQDREAFF. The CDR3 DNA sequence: TGTGCCAGCAGCCAAGACTCCGGACAGGACCGAGAAGCTTTCTTT.

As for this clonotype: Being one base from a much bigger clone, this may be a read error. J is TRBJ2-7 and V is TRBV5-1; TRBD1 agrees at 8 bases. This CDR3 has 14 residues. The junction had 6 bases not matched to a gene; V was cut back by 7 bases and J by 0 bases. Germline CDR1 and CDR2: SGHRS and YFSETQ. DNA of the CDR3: TGCGCCAGCGGAGCACAGGGGGACTCCTACGAGCAGTACTTC. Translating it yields CASGAQGDSYEQYF.

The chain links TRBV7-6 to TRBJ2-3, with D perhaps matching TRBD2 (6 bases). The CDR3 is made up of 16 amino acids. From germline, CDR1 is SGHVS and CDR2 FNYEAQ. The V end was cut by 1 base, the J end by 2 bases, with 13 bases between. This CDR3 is CASSLVSSVNTDTQYF. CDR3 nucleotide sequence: TGTGCCAGCAGCTTAGTATCTAGCGTTAACACAGATACGCAGTATTTT.

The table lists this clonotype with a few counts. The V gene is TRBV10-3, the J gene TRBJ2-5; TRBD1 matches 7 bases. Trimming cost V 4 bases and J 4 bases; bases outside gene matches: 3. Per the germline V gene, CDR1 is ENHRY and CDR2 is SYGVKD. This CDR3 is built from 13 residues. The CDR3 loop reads CAISVRDRETQYF. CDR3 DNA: TGTGCCATCAGTGTCCGGGACAGAGAGACCCAGTACTTC.

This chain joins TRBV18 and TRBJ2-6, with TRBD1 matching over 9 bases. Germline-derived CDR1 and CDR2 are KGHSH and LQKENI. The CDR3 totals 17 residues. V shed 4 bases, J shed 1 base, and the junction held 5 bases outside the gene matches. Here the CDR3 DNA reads TGTGCCAGCTCACAAGGACAGGGGTTTTCTGGGGCCAACGTCCTGACTTTC. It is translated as CASSQGQGFSGANVLTF.